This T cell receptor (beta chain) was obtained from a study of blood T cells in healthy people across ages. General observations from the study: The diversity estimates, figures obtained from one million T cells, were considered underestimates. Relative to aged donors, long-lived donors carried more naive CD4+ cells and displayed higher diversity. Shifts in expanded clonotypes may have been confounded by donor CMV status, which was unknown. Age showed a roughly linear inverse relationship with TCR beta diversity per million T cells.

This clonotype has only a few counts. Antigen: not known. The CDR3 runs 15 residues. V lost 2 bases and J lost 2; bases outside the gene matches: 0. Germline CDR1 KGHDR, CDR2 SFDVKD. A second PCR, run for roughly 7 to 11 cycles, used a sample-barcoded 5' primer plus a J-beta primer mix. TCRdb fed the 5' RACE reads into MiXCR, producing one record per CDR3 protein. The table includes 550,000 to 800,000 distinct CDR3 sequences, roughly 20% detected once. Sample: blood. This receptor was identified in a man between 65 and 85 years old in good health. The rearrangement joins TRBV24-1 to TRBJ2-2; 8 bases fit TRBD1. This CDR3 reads CATSDSGGNTGELFF. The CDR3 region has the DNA TGTGCCACCAGTGATTCAGGGGGCAACACCGGGGAGCTGTTTTTT.